This is a list of T cell receptor beta chains from one sample in a study of low-dose radiotherapy and immunotherapy resistance in tumors. TCRdb recomputed calls from the reads with MiXCR, one row per CDR3 protein. The table includes around 80,000 distinct CDR3 sequences, less than 20% detected once. The sample was PBMCs, taken after low-dose radiotherapy plus immunotherapy. These receptors all come from a male donor with prostate cancer. Each CDR3 is given with its conserved first and last residue. A D gene is named only where the DNA matches it firmly. A row's size may be missing; if present it is once, few, many or a size class.

CDR3aa: CASSAGGAGANVLTF
CDR3nt: TGTGCCAGCAGTGCCGGGGGGGCTGGGGCCAACGTCCTGACTTTC
d_gene: TRBD2
v_gene: TRBV2
abundance: many
j_gene: TRBJ2-6

CDR3aa: CASSSYSYEQYF
CDR3nt: TGTGCCAGCAGCAGTTACTCCTACGAGCAGTACTTC
d_gene: NA
v_gene: TRBV11-1
abundance: many
j_gene: TRBJ2-7

CDR3aa: CASYTAGYLNTEAFF
CDR3nt: TGTGCCAGCTATACAGCCGGGTATTTGAACACTGAAGCTTTCTTT
d_gene: NA
v_gene: TRBV6-2/TRBV6-3
abundance: NA
j_gene: TRBJ1-1

CDR3aa: CSGIVVIGDTQYF
CDR3nt: TGCAGCGGGATAGTGGTGATAGGGGATACGCAGTATTTT
d_gene: NA
v_gene: TRBV29-1
abundance: many
j_gene: TRBJ2-3

CDR3aa: CSARDRGWGTGELFF
CDR3nt: TGCAGTGCACGGGACAGGGGCTGGGGAACCGGGGAGCTGTTTTTT
d_gene: TRBD1
v_gene: TRBV20-1
abundance: many
j_gene: TRBJ2-2

CDR3aa: CSARRQGLHGGNTIYF
CDR3nt: TGCAGTGCTAGGCGACAGGGGCTGCATGGTGGAAACACCATATATTTT
d_gene: TRBD1
v_gene: TRBV20-1
abundance: many
j_gene: TRBJ1-3

CDR3aa: CSVAFGSGNTIYF
CDR3nt: TGCAGCGTTGCGTTTGGTTCTGGAAACACCATATATTTT
d_gene: NA
v_gene: TRBV29-1
abundance: many
j_gene: TRBJ1-3

CDR3aa: CASSQGNEQFF
CDR3nt: TGTGCCAGCAGCCAAGGAAATGAGCAGTTCTTC
d_gene: NA
v_gene: TRBV14
abundance: many
j_gene: TRBJ2-1

CDR3aa: CASSSDNRVSGEAFF
CDR3nt: TGTGCCAGCAGTTCGGACAACAGGGTTAGCGGTGAAGCTTTCTTT
d_gene: NA
v_gene: TRBV28
abundance: many
j_gene: TRBJ1-1

CDR3aa: CAISNSNNEQFF
CDR3nt: TGTGCCATCTCCAACAGTAACAATGAGCAGTTCTTC
d_gene: NA
v_gene: TRBV10-3
abundance: many
j_gene: TRBJ2-1

CDR3aa: CASSPRQGAGGELFF
CDR3nt: TGTGCCAGCAGTCCCCGACAGGGGGCGGGTGGGGAGCTGTTTTTT
d_gene: TRBD1
v_gene: TRBV6-5
abundance: many
j_gene: TRBJ2-2

CDR3aa: CASSERVGSGIGIPSYNEQFF
CDR3nt: TGTGCCAGCAGTGAGAGAGTGGGGTCCGGGATAGGGATTCCTTCCTACAATGAGCAGTTCTTC
d_gene: NA
v_gene: TRBV6-4
abundance: many
j_gene: TRBJ2-1

CDR3aa: CASSQSFQGADTQYF
CDR3nt: TGTGCCAGCAGCCAATCGTTTCAGGGCGCAGATACGCAGTATTTT
d_gene: NA
v_gene: TRBV16
abundance: NA
j_gene: TRBJ2-3

CDR3aa: CASSRGGGTSIGGELFF
CDR3nt: TGTGCCAGCAGCCGGGGTGGTGGGACTAGCATCGGCGGGGAGCTGTTTTTT
d_gene: TRBD2
v_gene: TRBV12-3/TRBV12-4
abundance: many
j_gene: TRBJ2-2

CDR3aa: CASSTGLAGGDEQYF
CDR3nt: TGTGCCAGCAGCACCGGACTAGCGGGAGGAGACGAGCAGTACTTC
d_gene: TRBD2
v_gene: TRBV7-3
abundance: many
j_gene: TRBJ2-7

CDR3aa: CASSLSPELAYEQYF
CDR3nt: TGTGCCAGCAGTTTATCCCCCGAGCTGGCCTACGAGCAGTACTTC
d_gene: NA
v_gene: TRBV27
abundance: NA
j_gene: TRBJ2-7

CDR3aa: CASSIGWTLGGTEAFF
CDR3nt: TGTGCCAGTAGTATAGGTTGGACCCTCGGGGGAACTGAAGCTTTCTTT
d_gene: NA
v_gene: TRBV19
abundance: many
j_gene: TRBJ1-1

CDR3aa: CSVTGLEADTQYF
CDR3nt: TGCAGTGTCACCGGACTAGAGGCGGATACGCAGTATTTT
d_gene: TRBD2
v_gene: TRBV20-1
abundance: many
j_gene: TRBJ2-3

CDR3aa: CASSQDRSRQETQYF
CDR3nt: TGCGCCAGCAGCCAAGATCGTAGCAGACAAGAGACCCAGTACTTC
d_gene: NA
v_gene: TRBV4-1
abundance: many
j_gene: TRBJ2-5

CDR3aa: CASSFWDSSYNEQFF
CDR3nt: TGTGCCAGCAGCTTCTGGGACAGCTCCTACAATGAGCAGTTCTTC
d_gene: TRBD1
v_gene: TRBV6-5
abundance: many
j_gene: TRBJ2-1